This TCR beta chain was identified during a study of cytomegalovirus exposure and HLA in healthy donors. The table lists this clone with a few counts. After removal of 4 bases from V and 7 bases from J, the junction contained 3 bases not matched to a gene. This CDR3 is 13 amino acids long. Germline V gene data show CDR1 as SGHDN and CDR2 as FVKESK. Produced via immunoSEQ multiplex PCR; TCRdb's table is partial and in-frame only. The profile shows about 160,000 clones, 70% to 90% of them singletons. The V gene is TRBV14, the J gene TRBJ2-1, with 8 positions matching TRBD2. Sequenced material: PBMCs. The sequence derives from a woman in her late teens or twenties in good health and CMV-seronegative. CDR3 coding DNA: TGTGCCAGCAGCCTACGGGGGGGAAATGAGCAGTTCTTC. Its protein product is CASSLRGGNEQFF.